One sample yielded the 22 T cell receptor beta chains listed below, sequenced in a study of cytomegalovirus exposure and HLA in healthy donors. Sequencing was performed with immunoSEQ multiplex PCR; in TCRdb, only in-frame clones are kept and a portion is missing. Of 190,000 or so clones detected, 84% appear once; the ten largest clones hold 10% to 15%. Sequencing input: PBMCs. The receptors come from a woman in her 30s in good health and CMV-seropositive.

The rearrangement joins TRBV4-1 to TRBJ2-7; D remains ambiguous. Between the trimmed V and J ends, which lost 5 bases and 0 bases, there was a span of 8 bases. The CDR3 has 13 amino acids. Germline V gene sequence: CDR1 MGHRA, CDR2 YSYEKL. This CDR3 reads CASSGLPSYEQYF. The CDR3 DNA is TGCGCCAGCAGCGGGCTTCCCTCCTACGAGCAGTACTTC.

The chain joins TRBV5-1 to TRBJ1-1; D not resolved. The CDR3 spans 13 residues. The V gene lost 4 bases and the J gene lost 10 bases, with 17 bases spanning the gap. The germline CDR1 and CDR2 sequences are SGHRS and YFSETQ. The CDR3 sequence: CASSPNLGDIAFF. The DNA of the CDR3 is TGCGCCAGCAGCCCGAACCTAGGAGATATAGCTTTCTTT.

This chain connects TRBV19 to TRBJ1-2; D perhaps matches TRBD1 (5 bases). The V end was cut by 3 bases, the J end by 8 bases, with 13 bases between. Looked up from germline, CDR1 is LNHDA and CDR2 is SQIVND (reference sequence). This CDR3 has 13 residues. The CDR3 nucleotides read TGTGCCAGTAGTATCGGGCAGGGTGGCGGCTACACCTTC. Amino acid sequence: CASSIGQGGGYTF.

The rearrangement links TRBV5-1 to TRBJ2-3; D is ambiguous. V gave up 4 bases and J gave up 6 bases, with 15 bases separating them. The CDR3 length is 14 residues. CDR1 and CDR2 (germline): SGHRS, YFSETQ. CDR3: CASSPLLSSDTQYF. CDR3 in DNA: TGCGCCAGCAGCCCCCTCCTGAGCTCGGATACGCAGTATTTT.

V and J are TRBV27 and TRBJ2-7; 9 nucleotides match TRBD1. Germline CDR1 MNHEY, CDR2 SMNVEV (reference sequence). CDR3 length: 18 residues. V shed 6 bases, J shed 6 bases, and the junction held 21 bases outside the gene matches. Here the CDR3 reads CASRRMGTGIGDGGEQYF. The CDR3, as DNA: TGTGCCAGCAGAAGAATGGGGACAGGGATTGGGGACGGCGGCGAGCAGTACTTC.

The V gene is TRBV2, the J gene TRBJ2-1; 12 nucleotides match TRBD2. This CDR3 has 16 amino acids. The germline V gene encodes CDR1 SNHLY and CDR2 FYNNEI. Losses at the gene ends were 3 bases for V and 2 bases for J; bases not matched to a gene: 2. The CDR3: CASSDRTSGTYNEQFF. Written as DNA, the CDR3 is TGTGCCAGCAGTGACCGGACTAGCGGGACCTACAATGAGCAGTTCTTC.

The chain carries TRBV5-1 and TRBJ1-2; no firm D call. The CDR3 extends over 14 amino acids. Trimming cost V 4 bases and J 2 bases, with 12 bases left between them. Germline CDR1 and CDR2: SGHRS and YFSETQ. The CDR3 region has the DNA TGCGCCAGCAGCCTGGAGTGGAGCAACTATGGCTACACCTTC. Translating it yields CASSLEWSNYGYTF.

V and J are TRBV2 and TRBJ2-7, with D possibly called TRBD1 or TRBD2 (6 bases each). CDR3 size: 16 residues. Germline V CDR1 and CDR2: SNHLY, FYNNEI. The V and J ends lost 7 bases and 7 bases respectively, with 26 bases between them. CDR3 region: CASIEGGFSGGMEQYF. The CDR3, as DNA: TGTGCCAGCATTGAGGGGGGATTTAGCGGAGGAATGGAGCAGTACTTC. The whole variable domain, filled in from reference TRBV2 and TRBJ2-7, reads EPEVTQTPSHQVTQMGQEVILRCVPISNHLYFYWYRQILGQKVEFLVSFYNNEISEKSEIFDDQFSVERPDGSNFTLKIRSTKLEDSAMYFCASIEGGFSGGMEQYFGPGTRLTVT.

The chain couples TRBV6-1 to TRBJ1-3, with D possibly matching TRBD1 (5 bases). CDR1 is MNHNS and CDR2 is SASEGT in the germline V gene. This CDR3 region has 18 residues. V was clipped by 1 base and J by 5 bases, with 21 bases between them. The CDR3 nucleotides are TGTGCCAGCAGTGAAGAAGGGGCGGGGGTCAGCGGGAGAAACACCATATATTTT. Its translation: CASSEEGAGVSGRNTIYF.

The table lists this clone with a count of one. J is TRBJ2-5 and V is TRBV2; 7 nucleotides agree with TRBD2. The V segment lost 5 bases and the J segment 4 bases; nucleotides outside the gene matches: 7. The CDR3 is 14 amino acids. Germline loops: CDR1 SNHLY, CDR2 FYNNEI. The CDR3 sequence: CASSLGLSAETQYF. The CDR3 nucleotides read TGTGCCAGCAGTTTGGGACTATCGGCAGAGACCCAGTACTTC.

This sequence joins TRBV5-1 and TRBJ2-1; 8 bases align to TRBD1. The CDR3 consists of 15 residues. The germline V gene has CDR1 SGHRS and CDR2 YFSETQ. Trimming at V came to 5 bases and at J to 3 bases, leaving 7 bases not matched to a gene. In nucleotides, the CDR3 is TGCGCCAGCAGTAGTAACAGGGGGATCTACAATGAGCAGTTCTTC. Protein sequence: CASSSNRGIYNEQFF.

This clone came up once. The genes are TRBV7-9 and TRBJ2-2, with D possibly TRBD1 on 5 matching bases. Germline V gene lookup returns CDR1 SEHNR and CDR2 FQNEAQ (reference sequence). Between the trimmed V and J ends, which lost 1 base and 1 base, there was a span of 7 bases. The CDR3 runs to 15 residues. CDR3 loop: CASSLGDRNTGELFF. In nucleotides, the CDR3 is TGTGCCAGCAGCTTAGGAGACAGGAACACCGGGGAGCTGTTTTTT.

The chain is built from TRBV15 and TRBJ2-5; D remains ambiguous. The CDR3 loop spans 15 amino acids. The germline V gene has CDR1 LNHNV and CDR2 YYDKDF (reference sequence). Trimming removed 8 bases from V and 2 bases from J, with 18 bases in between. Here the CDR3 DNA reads TGTGCCACCGGCACGCCGGGTGGGTTGCAAGAGACCCAGTACTTC. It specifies CATGTPGGLQETQYF.

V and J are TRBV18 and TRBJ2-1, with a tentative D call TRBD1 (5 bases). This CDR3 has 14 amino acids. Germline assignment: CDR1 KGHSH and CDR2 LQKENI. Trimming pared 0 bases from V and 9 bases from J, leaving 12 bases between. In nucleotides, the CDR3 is TGTGCCAGCTCACCACCGGTATTTAGGGGTGAGCAGTTCTTC. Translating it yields CASSPPVFRGEQFF.

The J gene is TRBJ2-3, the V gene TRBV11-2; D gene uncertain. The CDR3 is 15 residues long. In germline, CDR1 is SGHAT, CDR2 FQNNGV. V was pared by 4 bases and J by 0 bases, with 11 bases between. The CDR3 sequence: CASSSLGPSTDTQYF. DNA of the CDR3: TGTGCCAGCAGCTCCCTGGGCCCTAGCACAGATACGCAGTATTTT.

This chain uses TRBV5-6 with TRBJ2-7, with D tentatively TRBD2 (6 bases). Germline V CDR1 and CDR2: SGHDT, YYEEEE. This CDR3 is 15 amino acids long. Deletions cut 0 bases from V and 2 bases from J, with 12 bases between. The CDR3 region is CASSLEASDAYEQYF. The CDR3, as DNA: TGTGCCAGCAGCTTGGAGGCTAGCGATGCCTACGAGCAGTACTTC.

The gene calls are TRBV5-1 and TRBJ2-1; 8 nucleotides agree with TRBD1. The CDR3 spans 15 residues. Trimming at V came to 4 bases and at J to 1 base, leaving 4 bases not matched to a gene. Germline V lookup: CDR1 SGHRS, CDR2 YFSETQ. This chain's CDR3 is CASSVTGGSYNEQFF. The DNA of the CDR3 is TGCGCCAGCAGCGTTACAGGGGGATCCTACAATGAGCAGTTCTTC.

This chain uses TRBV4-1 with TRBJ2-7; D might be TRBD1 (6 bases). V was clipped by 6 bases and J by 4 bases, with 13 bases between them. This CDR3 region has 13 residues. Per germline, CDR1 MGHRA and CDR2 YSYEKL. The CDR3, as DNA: TGCGCCAGCAGGGGCACAGGGTCATACGAGCAGTACTTC. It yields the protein CASRGTGSYEQYF.

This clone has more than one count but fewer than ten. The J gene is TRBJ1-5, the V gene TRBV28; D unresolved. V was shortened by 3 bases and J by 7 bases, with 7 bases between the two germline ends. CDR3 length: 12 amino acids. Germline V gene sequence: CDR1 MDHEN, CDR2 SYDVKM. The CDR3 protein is CASSFTGQPQHF. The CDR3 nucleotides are TGTGCCAGCAGTTTCACGGGGCAGCCCCAGCATTTT.

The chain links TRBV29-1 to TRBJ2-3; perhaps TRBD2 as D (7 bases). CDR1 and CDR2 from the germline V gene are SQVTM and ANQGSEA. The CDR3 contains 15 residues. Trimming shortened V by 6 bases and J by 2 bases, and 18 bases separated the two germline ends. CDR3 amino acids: CSVEGGAGNTDTQYF. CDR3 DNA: TGCAGCGTGGAGGGGGGGGCAGGAAACACAGATACGCAGTATTTT.

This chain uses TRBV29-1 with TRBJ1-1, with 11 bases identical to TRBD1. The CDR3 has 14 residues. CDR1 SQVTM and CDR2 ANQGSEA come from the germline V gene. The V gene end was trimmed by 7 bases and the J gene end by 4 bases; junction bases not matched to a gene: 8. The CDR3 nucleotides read TGCAGCGGGAGGACAGGGGGCTTTGGCACTGAAGCTTTCTTT. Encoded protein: CSGRTGGFGTEAFF.

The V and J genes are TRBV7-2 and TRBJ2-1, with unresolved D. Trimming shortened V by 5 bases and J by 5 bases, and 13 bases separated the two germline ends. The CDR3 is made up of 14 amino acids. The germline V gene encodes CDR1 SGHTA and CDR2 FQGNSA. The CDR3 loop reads CASSPALQNNEQFF. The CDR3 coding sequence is TGTGCCAGCAGCCCCGCCCTACAGAACAATGAGCAGTTCTTC.